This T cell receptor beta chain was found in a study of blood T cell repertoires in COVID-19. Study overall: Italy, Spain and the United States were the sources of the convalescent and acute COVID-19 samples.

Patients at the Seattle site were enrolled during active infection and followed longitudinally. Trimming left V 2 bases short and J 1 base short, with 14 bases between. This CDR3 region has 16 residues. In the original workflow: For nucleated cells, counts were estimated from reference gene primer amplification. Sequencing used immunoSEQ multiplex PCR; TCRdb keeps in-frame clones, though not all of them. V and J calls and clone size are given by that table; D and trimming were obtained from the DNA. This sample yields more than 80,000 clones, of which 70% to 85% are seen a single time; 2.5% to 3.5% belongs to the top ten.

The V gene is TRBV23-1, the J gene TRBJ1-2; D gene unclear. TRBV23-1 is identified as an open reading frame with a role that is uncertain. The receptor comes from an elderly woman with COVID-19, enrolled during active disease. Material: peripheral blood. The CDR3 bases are TGCGCCAGCAGTCAAACGAAAGCGGACTATAACTATGGCTACACCTTC. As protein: CASSQTKADYNYGYTF.